The rows below give T cell receptor beta chains drawn from one sample of a study of blood T cell repertoires in COVID-19. The repertoire was sequenced with immunoSEQ multiplex PCR; TCRdb's copy has only in-frame clones and lacks some. The repertoire holds about 36,000 clones, with 65% to 80% as singletons. The sample taken for sequencing was peripheral blood. These receptors were collected from a man aged 55 to 70 with active COVID-19. Both conserved end residues are part of each CDR3. The D gene is left open where the match is weak. Size is stated for part of the rows, as once, few or many counts, or as a class when the clone is expanded.

>TRBV6-6|NA|NA|TRBJ2-2
CASSYSRGTGELFF
TGTGCCAGCAGTTACTCGAGGGGGACCGGGGAGCTGTTTTTT
>TRBV12-5|NA|NA|TRBJ1-1
CASGSGGQQGIKGAFF
TGTGCTAGTGGTTCGGGAGGGCAGCAGGGCATTAAGGGAGCTTTCTTT
>TRBV29-1|NA|NA|TRBJ1-1
CSTRENTEAFF
TGCAGTACTAGAGAGAACACTGAAGCTTTCTTT
>TRBV4-1|NA|NA|TRBJ2-1
CASSQEVSAGPDNEQFF
TGCGCCAGCAGCCAAGAGGTCAGTGCGGGGCCGGACAATGAGCAGTTCTTC
>TRBV28|few|TRBD1|TRBJ1-1
CASRRAEGAAFF
TGTGCCAGCAGAAGGGCGGAGGGGGCAGCTTTCTTT
>TRBV28|NA|NA|TRBJ1-5
CATGYRDQPQHF
TGTGCCACAGGATACAGGGATCAGCCCCAGCATTTT
>TRBV11-3|NA|NA|TRBJ2-3
CASSLGADTQYF
TGTGCCAGCAGCTTAGGCGCAGATACGCAGTATTTT
>TRBV11-1|once|TRBD2|TRBJ2-5
CASNLKAGVWETQYF
TGTGCCAGCAACCTAAAAGCGGGGGTCTGGGAGACCCAGTACTTC
>TRBV9|NA|NA|TRBJ1-6
CASSHRDSPLHF
TGTGCCAGCAGCCATCGGGATTCACCCCTCCACTTT
>TRBV19|NA|NA|TRBJ1-5
CASRRTAHQPQHF
TGTGCCAGTAGAAGGACAGCCCATCAGCCCCAGCATTTT
>TRBV10-3|NA|TRBD2|TRBJ2-3
CAISERTSGVSTDTQYF
TGTGCCATCAGTGAGAGGACTAGCGGGGTTAGCACAGATACGCAGTATTTT
>TRBV10-3|NA|TRBD1|TRBJ2-2
CAISRAPEDRAKTTGELFF
TGTGCCATCAGTCGTGCCCCGGAGGACAGGGCCAAAACGACCGGGGAGCTGTTTTTT
>TRBV6-6|NA|NA|TRBJ1-2
CASSYSIGGYGYTF
TGTGCCAGCAGTTACTCGATAGGGGGTTATGGCTACACCTTC
>TRBV28|once|NA|TRBJ1-2
CASSTSAERGRGYTF
TGTGCCAGCAGTACCTCCGCCGAGAGGGGGAGAGGCTACACCTTC
>TRBV5-4|few|TRBD2|TRBJ2-2
CASSLVLTGGNTGELFF
TGTGCCAGCAGCTTGGTTTTGACGGGAGGGAACACCGGGGAGCTGTTTTTT
>TRBV30|NA|NA|TRBJ1-5
CAWSGGNAQPQHF
TGTGCCTGGAGTGGAGGGAATGCTCAGCCCCAGCATTTT
>TRBV3-1/TRBV3-2|few|NA|TRBJ1-6
CASSHRGNSPLHF
TGTGCCAGCAGCCATAGAGGCAATTCACCCCTCCACTTT
>TRBV2|few|TRBD1|TRBJ2-1
CASSVTGEGKQFF
TGTGCCAGCAGTGTAACAGGGGAAGGAAAGCAGTTCTTC
>TRBV7-6|NA|TRBD2|TRBJ2-2
CASSLGGVNTGELFF
TGTGCCAGCAGCTTGGGAGGGGTTAATACCGGGGAGCTGTTTTTT
>TRBV5-1|NA|TRBD1|TRBJ1-1
CASSPQTGVNTEAFF
TGCGCCAGCAGCCCCCAGACAGGGGTAAATACTGAAGCTTTCTTT
>TRBV4-1|NA|NA|TRBJ2-5
CASSQGPGGQETQYF
TGCGCCAGCAGCCAAGGGCCCGGGGGGCAGGAGACCCAGTACTTC
>TRBV5-8|few|NA|TRBJ1-3
CASSLQAPFSGNTIYF
TGTGCCAGCAGCTTACAGGCCCCGTTTTCTGGAAACACCATATATTTT
>TRBV7-6|NA|NA|TRBJ2-2
CASSLGVASTTGELFF
TGTGCCAGCAGCTTAGGGGTAGCGTCTACCACCGGGGAGCTGTTTTTT
>TRBV19|NA|NA|TRBJ1-2
CASSAQSYGYTF
TGTGCCAGTAGTGCACAGAGCTATGGCTACACCTTC
>TRBV7-2|NA|NA|TRBJ2-7
CASSEQGFAYEQYF
TGTGCCAGCAGCGAACAGGGATTCGCCTACGAGCAGTACTTC
>TRBV6-5|NA|TRBD1|TRBJ1-1
CASSKWTGQNTEAFF
TGTGCCAGCAGTAAGTGGACAGGGCAGAACACTGAAGCTTTCTTT
>TRBV4-1|medium-sized|TRBD1|TRBJ2-3
CASSPGRTGDTDTQYF
TGCGCCAGCAGCCCGGGCAGGACAGGAGACACAGATACGCAGTATTTT
>TRBV28|NA|TRBD1|TRBJ2-5
CASSLTGGWVLETQYF
TGTGCCAGCAGTTTAACAGGGGGCTGGGTGTTGGAGACCCAGTACTTC
>TRBV2|once|NA|TRBJ2-1
CASRTTVTLTPNEQFF
TGTGCCAGCAGAACGACAGTCACACTCACCCCCAATGAGCAGTTCTTC
>TRBV4-3|NA|TRBD2|TRBJ2-7
CASSQDFGGLAGGEQYF
TGCGCCAGCAGCCAAGATTTTGGTGGACTAGCGGGAGGCGAGCAGTACTTC